A single sample gave rise to the 32 T cell receptor beta chains below, sequenced in a study of graft-versus-host responses after intestinal transplantation. TCRdb's table, derived via immunoSEQ multiplex PCR, lists solely in-frame clones and lacks some. Here the sample spans under 40,000 clones, around 94% being singletons. The sample in question was PBMCs, obtained 16 days after intestinal transplant. The receptors derive from a human patient who received an intestinal transplant, so some T cells may come from the graft donor.

The chain combines TRBV25-1 with TRBJ1-4, with D possibly TRBD1 on 5 matching bases. The ends were cut back, 1 base at V and 10 bases at J, with 25 bases in the middle. The CDR3 has 18 amino acids. From germline, CDR1 is MGHDK and CDR2 SYGVNS. The CDR3 bases are TGTGCCAGCAGTGAATCTTATGGGGAGTTGACGGGGGTCCGAAAACTGTTTTTT. This encodes CASSESYGELTGVRKLFF.

The chain has TRBV9 and TRBJ1-3; D might be TRBD1 (5 bases). The CDR3 loop spans 15 amino acids. V was trimmed by 0 bases and J by 2 bases, leaving 9 bases between them. Germline lookup yields CDR1 SGDLS and CDR2 YYNGEE. The CDR3: CASSVEVGPGNTIYF. DNA for the CDR3: TGTGCCAGCAGCGTAGAGGTGGGGCCTGGAAACACCATATATTTT.

V gene TRBV7-8 combines with J gene TRBJ2-5, with 10 bases fitting TRBD1. CDR1 is SGHVS, CDR2 FQNEAQ, per germline. V lost 5 bases, J lost 2 bases, and 2 bases stayed unmatched. CDR3 length: 14 residues. In DNA, the CDR3 is TGTGCCAGCAGCGCGGACAGGGGGCAAGAGACCCAGTACTTC. This encodes CASSADRGQETQYF.

This clone has a single count. The chain combines TRBV2 with TRBJ2-1, with TRBD2 as a possible D gene (7 bases). There are 15 residues in the CDR3. The V gene's germline CDR1 is SNHLY and CDR2 FYNNEI. Trimming left V 8 bases short and J 0 bases short, with 14 bases between. CDR3: CASVGGDSSYNEQFF. The CDR3 nucleotides read TGTGCCAGCGTAGGGGGGGATAGCTCCTACAATGAGCAGTTCTTC.

The chain joins TRBV27 to TRBJ2-1; D unresolved. Germline-derived CDR1 and CDR2 are MNHEY and SMNVEV (reference sequence). V lost 3 bases and J 1 base, leaving 4 bases between the germline ends. The CDR3 runs 13 residues. The CDR3 region has the DNA TGTGCCAGCAGTTTTGAATCCTACAATGAGCAGTTCTTC. This translates into CASSFESYNEQFF.

The V call is TRBV4-1, the J call TRBJ2-5, with D maybe TRBD2 (6 bases). Germline values: CDR1 MGHRA, CDR2 YSYEKL. The V gene lost 0 bases and the J gene lost 4 bases, with 12 bases spanning the gap. This CDR3 contains 15 residues. The CDR3 DNA sequence: TGCGCCAGCAGCCAAGATGGGGGAGGAGGAGAGACCCAGTACTTC. Translating gives CASSQDGGGGETQYF.

The rearrangement joins TRBV6-1 to TRBJ1-1; D gene ambiguous. CDR3 length: 13 residues. The germline CDR1 and CDR2 sequences are MNHNS and SASEGT. The germline V and J ends were trimmed by 4 bases and 2 bases, with 8 bases remaining between them. The CDR3 region is CASSAKTNTEAFF. CDR3 bases: TGTGCCAGCAGTGCCAAGACTAACACTGAAGCTTTCTTT.

The V gene is TRBV5-6, the J gene TRBJ2-7; TRBD2 matches 9 bases. In germline, CDR1 is SGHDT, CDR2 YYEEEE. J was trimmed by 6 bases and V by 4 bases; bases with no gene match: 8. The CDR3 runs to 14 residues. CDR3 DNA sequence: TGTGCCAGCAGCCCGGGACTAGCTGGAGCCGAGCAGTACTTC. It specifies CASSPGLAGAEQYF.

This chain uses TRBV28 with TRBJ2-2; TRBD1 matches at 11 bases. The V gene's germline CDR1 is MDHEN and CDR2 SYDVKM. The CDR3 extends over 19 amino acids. The V and J ends lost 6 bases and 6 bases, in that order; junction bases with no gene match: 18. The CDR3 region has the DNA TGTGCCAGCAGCTGGACAGGGGGCGTGCTTGGAAATGTGGCCGGGGAGCTGTTTTTT. Translated, it gives CASSWTGGVLGNVAGELFF. Complete variable domain (other parts from reference TRBV28 and TRBJ2-2): DVKVTQSSRYLVKRTGEKVFLECVQDMDHENMFWYRQDPGLGLRLIYFSYDVKMKEKGDIPEGYSVSREKKERFSLILESASTNQTSMYLCASSWTGGVLGNVAGELFFGEGSRLTVL.

The chain couples TRBV6-5 to TRBJ2-7; a weak D match, TRBD2 (5 bases). This CDR3 is built from 15 residues. Deletions cut 0 bases from V and 2 bases from J, with 11 bases between. CDR1 MNHEY and CDR2 SVGAGI come from the germline V gene. Here the CDR3 reads CASSYSDSPTYEQYF. The CDR3 nucleotides are TGTGCCAGCAGTTACTCGGACTCGCCCACCTACGAGCAGTACTTC.

This clone turned up a few times. The chain links TRBV28 to TRBJ2-7; TRBD2 matches at 8 bases. The CDR3 sequence is 15 residues long. CDR1 is MDHEN, CDR2 SYDVKM, per germline. Trimming at V came to 5 bases and at J to 5 bases, leaving 11 bases not matched to a gene. CDR3 nucleotides: TGTGCCAGCAGTCCCCCTGCGGGAGGAGGGAACGAGCAGTACTTC. The encoded protein is CASSPPAGGGNEQYF.

The chain couples TRBV30 to TRBJ2-3; no definite D call. Trimming left V 3 bases short and J 3 bases short, with 7 bases between. CDR3 length: 12 amino acids. The germline gives CDR1 GTSNPN, CDR2 SVGIG (reference sequence). The CDR3 region is CAWSQATDTQYF. CDR3 bases: TGTGCCTGGAGCCAGGCGACAGATACGCAGTATTTT. Combining the CDR3 with reference TRBV30 and TRBJ2-3 gives the whole variable domain SQTIHQWPATLVQPVGSPLSLECTVEGTSNPNLYWYRQAAGRGLQLLFYSVGIGQISSEVPQNLSASRPQDRQFILSSKKLLLSDSGFYLCAWSQATDTQYFGPGTRLTVL.

The chain is built from TRBV15 and TRBJ2-5; 11 bases fit TRBD2. J gave up 4 bases and V 5 bases, and 6 bases lay outside the gene matches. Germline-derived CDR1 and CDR2 are LNHNV and YYDKDF (reference sequence). The CDR3 is 15 amino acids. CDR3: CATSSSGTSGETQYF. In DNA, the CDR3 is TGTGCCACCAGCTCCTCCGGGACTAGCGGAGAGACCCAGTACTTC.

The chain links TRBV4-1 to TRBJ2-3; 11 nucleotides match TRBD2. Germline V gene data show CDR1 as MGHRA and CDR2 as YSYEKL. The V gene end was trimmed by 7 bases and the J gene end by 1 base; junction bases not matched to a gene: 16. This CDR3 is built from 19 residues. DNA for the CDR3: TGCGCCAGCACCCCAAATCGCCTAGCGGGAGGTGCGGGCACAGATACGCAGTATTTT. This codes for CASTPNRLAGGAGTDTQYF.

This chain joins TRBV7-8 and TRBJ2-7, with a weak D call TRBD1 (7 bases). CDR3 length: 16 amino acids. Trimming shortened V by 4 bases and J by 3 bases, and 19 bases separated the two germline ends. The germline V gene has CDR1 SGHVS and CDR2 FQNEAQ. The CDR3 DNA reads TGTGCCAGCAGCTCCCCCCGGCAGGGGGGAGACTACGAGCAGTACTTC. Protein product: CASSSPRQGGDYEQYF.

This rearrangement joins TRBV28 to TRBJ2-1, with D unclear. CDR1 is MDHEN and CDR2 is SYDVKM in the germline V gene. V was clipped by 1 base and J by 2 bases, with 6 bases between them. The CDR3 totals 14 residues. In DNA form, the CDR3 reads TGTGCCAGCAGTTTATACAGCACCTACAATGAGCAGTTCTTC. It specifies CASSLYSTYNEQFF. Full variable domain (outside the CDR3, taken from reference TRBV28 and TRBJ2-1): DVKVTQSSRYLVKRTGEKVFLECVQDMDHENMFWYRQDPGLGLRLIYFSYDVKMKEKGDIPEGYSVSREKKERFSLILESASTNQTSMYLCASSLYSTYNEQFFGPGTRLTVL.

The rearrangement uses TRBV30 and TRBJ1-5; weak D call: TRBD1 (5 bases). The CDR3 is made up of 15 amino acids. Germline V CDR1 and CDR2: GTSNPN, SVGIG (reference sequence). Trimming cost V 2 bases and J 4 bases, with 15 bases left between them. The DNA for the CDR3 is TGTGCCTGGAGTCAATTGGGGGGTCCTAATCAGCCCCAGCATTTT. This gives the protein CAWSQLGGPNQPQHF.

The CDR3 is CAISERGGNYNEQFF. The DNA for the CDR3 is TGTGCCATCAGTGAGCGGGGCGGAAACTACAATGAGCAGTTCTTC. J is TRBJ2-1 and V is TRBV10-3; D assignment may be TRBD1 or TRBD2 (5 bases each). This CDR3 is 15 amino acids long. Germline-derived CDR1 and CDR2 are ENHRY and SYGVKD. The V gene lost 2 bases and the J gene lost 3 bases, with 11 bases spanning the gap.

The V gene is TRBV6-4, the J gene TRBJ2-6, with D unclear. V was shortened by 5 bases and J by 0 bases, with 14 bases between the two germline ends. This CDR3 spans 17 amino acids. Germline values: CDR1 MRHNA, CDR2 SNTAGT. The CDR3 sequence: CASSPGRLISGANVLTF. DNA for the CDR3: TGTGCCAGCAGTCCCGGACGGTTAATCTCTGGGGCCAACGTCCTGACTTTC.

The chain recombines TRBV7-2 with TRBJ2-3; no clear D. V lost 1 base and J 0 bases, leaving 8 bases between the germline ends. There are 15 residues in the CDR3. Germline V gives CDR1 SGHTA, CDR2 FQGNSA. In DNA, the CDR3 is TGTGCCAGCAGCTTAGTATCCCATAGCACAGATACGCAGTATTTT. It encodes CASSLVSHSTDTQYF. The variable domain in full, with the rest retrieved from reference TRBV7-2 and TRBJ2-3, is GAGVSQSPSNKVTEKGKDVELRCDPISGHTALYWYRQSLGQGLEFLIYFQGNSAPDKSGLPSDRFSAERTGGSVSTLTIQRTQQEDSAVYLCASSLVSHSTDTQYFGPGTRLTVL.

The rearrangement links TRBV7-8 to TRBJ2-7; the D is unclear. The V and J ends lost 5 bases and 0 bases respectively, with 2 bases between them. There are 11 residues in the CDR3. The germline gives CDR1 SGHVS, CDR2 FQNEAQ. CDR3 nucleotides: TGTGCCAGCAGCGCCTCCTACGAGCAGTACTTC. Translating it yields CASSASYEQYF. Full variable domain (rest looked up from reference TRBV7-8 and TRBJ2-7): GAGVSQSPRYKVAKRGQDVALRCDPISGHVSLFWYQQALGQGPEFLTYFQNEAQLDKSGLPSDRFFAERPEGSVSTLKIQRTQQEDSAVYLCASSASYEQYFGPGTRLTVT.

The chain carries TRBV19 and TRBJ2-7, with no clear D. The CDR3 is 13 residues long. V was cut by 3 bases and J by 1 base, with 7 bases left in between. Germline CDR1 is LNHDA and CDR2 is SQIVND (reference sequence). CDR3 in amino acids: CASSISRSYEQYF. As DNA, the CDR3 is TGTGCCAGTAGTATTAGCCGTTCCTACGAGCAGTACTTC.

V gene TRBV7-2 combines with J gene TRBJ2-1; 8 bases map to TRBD2. Germline loops: CDR1 SGHTA, CDR2 FQGNSA. V gave up 1 base and J gave up 13 bases; unmatched junction bases: 9. This CDR3 is 14 amino acids long. The DNA of the CDR3 is TGTGCCAGCAGCTTAGGTCGGCTAGCGGGCCCTCAGTTCTTC. This sequence encodes CASSLGRLAGPQFF.

The chain recombines TRBV6-5 with TRBJ2-7; 7 bases are a match to TRBD2. J gave up 3 bases and V 0 bases, and 5 bases lay outside the gene matches. The CDR3 has 15 amino acids. CDR1 and CDR2 (germline): MNHEY, SVGAGI. The CDR3 nucleotides are TGTGCCAGCAGTTACTCGGGCGCGGGAGTCTACGAGCAGTACTTC. Protein sequence: CASSYSGAGVYEQYF.

The chain has TRBV28 and TRBJ1-3; D perhaps matches TRBD1 (5 bases). Trimming removed 4 bases from V and 1 base from J, with 17 bases in between. This CDR3 spans 17 amino acids. CDR1 is MDHEN, CDR2 SYDVKM, per germline. CDR3 nucleotide sequence: TGTGCCAGCAGTTCCGGGACGCCGGAAGGGTCTGGAAACACCATATATTTT. This codes for CASSSGTPEGSGNTIYF.

The chain uses TRBV5-4 and TRBJ1-1; D is undetermined. V was shortened by 2 bases and J by 4 bases, with 6 bases between the two germline ends. The CDR3 sequence is 12 residues long. Germline loops: CDR1 SGHNT, CDR2 YYREEE (reference sequence). CDR3 region: CASSFGGTEAFF. The CDR3, as DNA: TGTGCCAGCAGCTTTGGAGGCACTGAAGCTTTCTTT.

This chain links TRBV5-4 with TRBJ2-1, with 10 bases fitting TRBD2. This CDR3 is 14 amino acids long. Germline V lookup: CDR1 SGHNT, CDR2 YYREEE (reference sequence). With V trimmed by 1 base and J by 8 bases, 3 bases remained unmatched. As DNA, the CDR3 is TGTGCCAGCAGCTTGACGGGACTAGCGCATGAGCAGTTCTTC. Protein sequence: CASSLTGLAHEQFF.

V and J are TRBV9 and TRBJ2-1; no reliable D call. Trimming shortened V by 0 bases and J by 4 bases, and 5 bases separated the two germline ends. The germline CDR1 and CDR2 sequences are SGDLS and YYNGEE. The CDR3 contains 13 residues. The CDR3 region has the DNA TGTGCCAGCAGCGTAGGCGAATACAATGAGCAGTTCTTC. Translating it yields CASSVGEYNEQFF.

The chain employs TRBV27 and TRBJ2-1; no clear D gene. Trimming removed 4 bases at V and 5 bases at J, with 12 bases between. This CDR3 is 14 amino acids long. The germline gives CDR1 MNHEY, CDR2 SMNVEV (reference sequence). CDR3 loop: CASSSRPTNNEQFF. The CDR3 region has the DNA TGTGCCAGCAGTTCCCGGCCCACAAACAATGAGCAGTTCTTC.

The CDR3 DNA sequence: TGCAGTGCTAGCAGACAGCCCCAGCATTTT. Protein: CSASRQPQHF. V usage is TRBV20-1 and J usage is TRBJ1-5; D is undetermined. This CDR3 is built from 10 residues. Trimming shortened V by 3 bases and J by 7 bases, and 4 bases separated the two germline ends. Per germline, CDR1 DFQATT and CDR2 SNEGSKA (reference sequence).

The chain carries TRBV2 and TRBJ1-2, with unresolved D. There are 14 residues in the CDR3. Germline V gene data show CDR1 as SNHLY and CDR2 as FYNNEI. Trimming cost V 0 bases and J 8 bases, with 13 bases left between them. CDR3 amino acids: CASSEALGLGGYTF. The DNA for the CDR3 is TGTGCCAGCAGTGAAGCGCTCGGGTTGGGAGGCTACACCTTC.

The rearrangement links TRBV6-5 to TRBJ2-5; TRBD1 matches 9 bases. V lost 2 bases and J lost 9; bases outside the gene matches: 7. This CDR3 is 14 amino acids long. The germline V gene encodes CDR1 MNHEY and CDR2 SVGAGI. DNA of the CDR3: TGTGCCAGCAGTTACGGGACAGGGCCTGGGGCCCAGTACTTC. This sequence encodes CASSYGTGPGAQYF.